This is a list of T cell receptor beta chains from one sample in a study of cytomegalovirus exposure and HLA in healthy donors. Clones were sequenced by immunoSEQ multiplex PCR, and TCRdb holds only the in-frame ones, with some missing. Of roughly 190,000 clones listed, roughly 86% are singletons. Specimen: PBMCs. These TCRs come from a woman aged 18-30 years in good health and CMV-seronegative. Both conserved end residues are part of each CDR3. A D gene is named only where the DNA matches it firmly. For some rows the clone size is stated as once, few or many, or as a class when expanded; others skip it.

TRBV7-2,TRBJ1-5,-,TRBD1,TGTGCCAGCAGCTTAGCGCGGGGGACAGGGGACGTGGGACAGCCCCAGCATTTT,CASSLARGTGDVGQPQHF
TRBV28,TRBJ1-2,-,-,TGTGCCAGCAGTTTCGGTGACAGAGCTAACTATGGCTACACCTTC,CASSFGDRANYGYTF
TRBV7-8,TRBJ1-1,-,-,TGTGCCAGCAGCAAAATCAGGGTTGGGACTGAAGCTTTCTTT,CASSKIRVGTEAFF
TRBV4-1,TRBJ1-1,-,TRBD1,TGCGCCAGCAGCCACTTCATGTCCCCTCAGGGGGCATGGCGTCTAGGTGAAGCTTTCTTT,CASSHFMSPQGAWRLGEAFF
TRBV19,TRBJ2-2,-,-,TGTGCCAGTAGTATAGACGGCGGAGGGGGGGAGCTGTTTTTT,CASSIDGGGGELFF
TRBV10-1,TRBJ2-5,-,TRBD2,TGCGCCAGTATCTTAGCGGGGGGGCCCTCTCAAGAGACCCAGTACTTC,CASILAGGPSQETQYF
TRBV30,TRBJ1-1,-,-,TGTGCCTGGAGTGTCTCTGTCTTGCGTCAGGGAGGCAAAAGAGGTACTGAAGCTTTCTTT,CAWSVSVLRQGGKRGTEAFF
TRBV15,TRBJ2-1,-,TRBD1,TGTGCCACCAGTAGGGACAGGGCTGCCTACAATGAGCAGTTCTTC,CATSRDRAAYNEQFF
TRBV4-3,TRBJ1-3,-,-,TGCGCCAGCAGCCAGGGAGTCGTGGGGGCCTCTGGAAACACCATATATTTT,CASSQGVVGASGNTIYF
TRBV23-1,TRBJ2-5,-,-,TGCGCCAGCAGTCAATCGGCTAGCGCTATGTACCAAGAGACCCAGTACTTC,CASSQSASAMYQETQYF
TRBV18,TRBJ1-1,-,-,TGTGCCAGCTCACCCATGAACACTGAAGCTTTCTTT,CASSPMNTEAFF
TRBV18,TRBJ2-4,-,TRBD2,TGTGCCAGCTCACCACCGTCACTAGCGAAAGACATTCAGTACTTC,CASSPPSLAKDIQYF
TRBV6-5,TRBJ1-1,-,-,TGTGCCAGCAGTTCCCCTCTCCGGGTGATGACCACTGAAGCTTTCTTT,CASSSPLRVMTTEAFF
TRBV5-1,TRBJ2-2,-,-,TGCGCCAGCAGCCCTCACACCGGGGAGCTGTTTTTT,CASSPHTGELFF
TRBV19,TRBJ1-1,-,-,TGTGCCAGTAGTATTCCGGCGGCGCTTACTGAAGCTTTCTTT,CASSIPAALTEAFF
TRBV6-5,TRBJ2-7,-,-,TGTGCCAGCAGTTACGGTACGACACCTCCTACGACGCAGTACTTC,CASSYGTTPPTTQYF
TRBV29-1,TRBJ1-5,-,-,TGCAGCGTTGAAGGGACACCTAATCAGCCCCAGCATTTT,CSVEGTPNQPQHF
TRBV7-9,TRBJ2-5,-,TRBD1,TGTTCCAGCAGACCGCCCGGACAGGGTGGGAGGGAGACCCAGTACTTC,CSSRPPGQGGRETQYF
TRBV10-3,TRBJ2-3,-,TRBD1,TGTGCCACCAGGGACAGCCCCACAGATACGCAGTATTTT,CATRDSPTDTQYF
TRBV5-4,TRBJ1-1,-,-,TGTGCCAGCAGCTTGGACAGTGAAGCTTTCTTT,CASSLDSEAFF
TRBV7-6,TRBJ2-7,few,TRBD1,TGTGCCAGCAGCTTAGGGACAGGATCCTACGAGCAGTACTTC,CASSLGTGSYEQYF
TRBV19,TRBJ1-5,-,TRBD1,TGTGCCAGTAGTATCCGCGAAGGGGGCTTCAATCAGCCCCAGCATTTT,CASSIREGGFNQPQHF
TRBV30,TRBJ1-5,-,TRBD1,TGTGCCTGGGACGGGGGACAGGGGGCTCAGCCCCAGCATTTT,CAWDGGQGAQPQHF
TRBV18,TRBJ2-3,-,-,TGTGCCAGCTCACCCGGGATAAGGGCAGATACGCAGTATTTT,CASSPGIRADTQYF
TRBV6-5,TRBJ1-3,once,-,TGTGCCAGCACTCTACAGGGCATCTCTGGAAACACCATATATTTT,CASTLQGISGNTIYF
TRBV5-6,TRBJ2-3,-,TRBD1,TGTGCCAGCAGCTTGGCTTCGGGCGAGAGGACAGGGTATACGCAGTATTTT,CASSLASGERTGYTQYF
TRBV11-2,TRBJ2-7,-,-,TGTGCCAGCAGCTTCTGGCAGGCGGAGCAGTACTTC,CASSFWQAEQYF
TRBV7-8,TRBJ1-1,-,TRBD1,TGTGCCAGCAGCTCTATGGGGGGACAGATGAACACTGAAGCTTTCTTT,CASSSMGGQMNTEAFF
TRBV4-2,TRBJ1-3,-,-,TGTGCCAGCAGCCAAGGGCCGATCTCTGGAAACACCATATATTTT,CASSQGPISGNTIYF
TRBV5-1,TRBJ1-1,-,TRBD1,TGCGCCAGCAGGCGGACAGGGGGCTTGGACACTGAAGCTTTCTTT,CASRRTGGLDTEAFF
TRBV19,TRBJ1-2,-,-,TGTGCTAGTACCGACAGGTCCGTCGGCTACACCTTC,CASTDRSVGYTF
TRBV4-1,TRBJ2-3,-,TRBD2,TGCGCCAGCAGCCAATTAAGCGGGAGTCTGCGAGATACGCAGTATTTT,CASSQLSGSLRDTQYF
TRBV11-1,TRBJ2-1,-,TRBD2,TGTGCCAGCAGCTTACCGGGCTTAGCGGGCGATGAGCAGTTCTTC,CASSLPGLAGDEQFF
TRBV6-6,TRBJ1-2,-,TRBD1,TGTGCCAGCAGTTATCCCGGGACAGTTGTCTATGGCTACACCTTC,CASSYPGTVVYGYTF
TRBV4-1,TRBJ1-5,-,TRBD1,TGCGCCAGCAGCCAAGATGTGGGGACAGGGGGTCAGCCCCAGCATTTT,CASSQDVGTGGQPQHF
TRBV30,TRBJ1-1,few,-,TGTGCCTGGAGCTCCGGGAGCTATACTGAAGCTTTCTTT,CAWSSGSYTEAFF
TRBV4-1,TRBJ1-5,-,-,TGCGCCAGCAGCCAAGGCCCACAGGGATGGGGCAATCAGCCCCAGCATTTT,CASSQGPQGWGNQPQHF
TRBV11-2,TRBJ2-7,-,-,TGTGCCAGCAGCTTAGCGGCGGTCGAGCAGTACTTC,CASSLAAVEQYF
TRBV11-3,TRBJ2-1,-,-,TGTGCCAGCAGCTATCGACTGGGCGGCGGGGCTGAGCAGTTCTTC,CASSYRLGGGAEQFF
TRBV27,TRBJ1-1,-,TRBD1,TGTGCCAGCAGTTGGACAGGGGGTTGGAACACTGAAGCTTTCTTT,CASSWTGGWNTEAFF
TRBV5-6,TRBJ1-3,once,TRBD1,TGTGCCAGCAGCTATCGGGGACAGCTGGATCTCGACACCATATATTTT,CASSYRGQLDLDTIYF
TRBV4-2,TRBJ2-4,-,TRBD2,TGTGCCAGCAGCCAAGGACGGGCGGGAGGGCCAGCCAAAAACATTCAGTACTTC,CASSQGRAGGPAKNIQYF
TRBV6-5,TRBJ1-4,-,TRBD1,TGTGCCAGCAGTTACCGCGGACAGGCAACTAATGAAAAACTGTTTTTT,CASSYRGQATNEKLFF
TRBV11-2,TRBJ1-6,-,-,TGTGCCAGCAGCTCGCACGGCAGGCCCTCATTT,CASSSHGRPSF
TRBV5-4,TRBJ2-1,few,TRBD2,TGTGCCAGCCCAGGTAGCGGGGGAGCAAACAATGAGCAGTTCTTC,CASPGSGGANNEQFF